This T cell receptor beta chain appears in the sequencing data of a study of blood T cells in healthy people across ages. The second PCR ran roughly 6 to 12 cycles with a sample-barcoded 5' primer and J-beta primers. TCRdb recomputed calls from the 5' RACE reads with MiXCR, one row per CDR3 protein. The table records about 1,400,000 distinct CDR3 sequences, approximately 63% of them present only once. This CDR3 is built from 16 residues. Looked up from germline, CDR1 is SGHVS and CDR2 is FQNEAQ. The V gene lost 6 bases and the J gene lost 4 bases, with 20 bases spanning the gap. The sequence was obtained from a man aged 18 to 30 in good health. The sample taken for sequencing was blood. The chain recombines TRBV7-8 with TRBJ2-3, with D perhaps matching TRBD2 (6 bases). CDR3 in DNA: TGTGCCAGCAGTTCGGCGAGTAGCGGTCCATCAGATACGCAGTATTTT. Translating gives CASSSASSGPSDTQYF. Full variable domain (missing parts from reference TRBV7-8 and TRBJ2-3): GAGVSQSPRYKVAKRGQDVALRCDPISGHVSLFWYQQALGQGPEFLTYFQNEAQLDKSGLPSDRFFAERPEGSVSTLKIQRTQQEDSAVYLCASSSASSGPSDTQYFGPGTRLTVL.